The 8 T cell receptor beta chains below all came from one sample that was sequenced in a study of T cells in Graves' hyperthyroidism and ophthalmopathy. Amplified TCR beta CDR3 regions came from RNA transcripts. HTBI primers were used for first-round RT-PCR of the TCR CDR3. TCRdb analysed the multiplex PCR reads with MiXCR anew, one entry per CDR3 protein. The sample shows around 350,000 distinct CDR3 sequences, less than 15% of them seen only once. The sample was blood. These receptors all stem from a woman between 18 and 29 years old with Graves' hyperthyroidism.

This clonotype was picked up many times. The chain uses TRBV10-3 and TRBJ2-3, with 8 bases fitting TRBD2. With V trimmed by 8 bases and J by 0 bases, 10 bases remained unmatched. CDR1 is ENHRY, CDR2 SYGVKD, per germline. This CDR3 spans 16 amino acids. DNA of the CDR3: TGTGCCATCCGGAACATTCCTAGCGGGAGCACAGATACGCAGTATTTT. Its translation is CAIRNIPSGSTDTQYF.

This clonotype was seen only a few times. The chain carries TRBV10-3 and TRBJ1-2; no clear D. The CDR3 is 17 residues long. Germline CDR1 ENHRY, CDR2 SYGVKD. Trimming took 0 bases from V and 0 from J, leaving 14 bases between them. DNA for the CDR3: TGTGCCATCAGTGAGTCGACTCCCACAGAACCTAACTATGGCTACACCTTC. This sequence encodes CAISESTPTEPNYGYTF.

This clonotype was detected only a few times. This rearrangement joins TRBV4-3 to TRBJ2-1; no reliable D call. Germline CDR1 and CDR2: LGHNA and YSLEER. V was cut by 0 bases and J by 0 bases, with 6 bases left in between. The CDR3 covers 15 residues. The CDR3 DNA sequence: TGCGCCAGCAGCCAAGAACAGAGCTCCTACAATGAGCAGTTCTTC. This codes for CASSQEQSSYNEQFF.

This clonotype was counted a few times. CDR3 nucleotides: TGCGCCAGCAGCTTGGTTCAGCCGAACACCGGGGAGCTGTTTTTT. It codes for CASSLVQPNTGELFF. J is TRBJ2-2 and V is TRBV5-1; D is uncertain. Germline CDR1 and CDR2: SGHRS and YFSETQ. Trimming took off 0 bases at V and 0 bases at J, with 6 bases between the two ends. This CDR3 has 15 residues.

This clonotype was seen repeatedly, ten times or more. This chain uses TRBV3-1 with TRBJ1-2, with TRBD1 as a possible D gene (5 bases). V lost 1 base to trimming and J lost 3 bases, with 12 bases between them. CDR3 size: 15 residues. In germline, CDR1 is LGHDT, CDR2 YNNKEL (reference sequence). CDR3 coding DNA: TGTGCCAGCAGCCAAGGGGACGGGGTGGACTATGGCTACACCTTC. Protein product: CASSQGDGVDYGYTF.

A few counts support this clonotype. The rearrangement joins TRBV28 to TRBJ1-2, with no clear D. CDR3 length: 13 amino acids. V was shortened by 2 bases and J by 8 bases, with 12 bases between the two germline ends. Germline V CDR1 and CDR2: MDHEN, SYDVKM. CDR3 sequence (DNA): TGTGCCAGCAGTTTAAAGGGCGCCGGGGGCTACACCTTC. It codes for CASSLKGAGGYTF.

This clonotype has more than one count but fewer than ten. This rearrangement joins TRBV19 to TRBJ2-1; TRBD2 aligns across 9 bases. CDR1 is LNHDA and CDR2 is SQIVND in the germline V gene (reference sequence). There are 16 residues in the CDR3. Losses at the gene ends were 6 bases for V and 9 bases for J; bases not matched to a gene: 15. The CDR3 DNA is TGTGCCAGTAGACAAAGGGGCGGGAGGGTGGATGCTGAGCAGTTCTTC. Translated, it gives CASRQRGGRVDAEQFF.

There are a few counts of this clonotype. The chain has TRBV18 and TRBJ2-2; TRBD1 might be the D (5 bases). Looked up from germline, CDR1 is KGHSH and CDR2 is LQKENI. This CDR3 is built from 16 residues. Trimming removed 2 bases from V and 5 bases from J, with 15 bases in between. CDR3 loop: CASSPLQAGETGELFF. The CDR3 region has the DNA TGTGCCAGCTCACCATTACAGGCAGGCGAAACCGGGGAGCTGTTTTTT.